This TCR beta chain was captured in a study of blood T cell repertoires in COVID-19. Overall study: Material from acute and convalescent COVID-19 was sourced from the United States, Italy and Spain. T cells, B-cell-depleted T cells, or PBMCs supplied cDNA or gDNA.

V was clipped by 3 bases and J by 2 bases, with 10 bases between them. This CDR3 comprises 15 residues. The V gene's germline CDR1 is LGHDT and CDR2 YNNKEL (reference sequence). Libraries were prepared by immunoSEQ multiplex PCR; TCRdb keeps only in-frame clonotypes and omits some of them. Among about 200,000 clones listed, 82% were seen once. This TCR derives from a human donor with acute or convalescent COVID-19. The donor label of this sample is uncertain. The rearrangement uses TRBV3-1 (or the pseudogene TRBV3-2) and TRBJ2-2; tentatively, D is TRBD1 (6 bases). Sequenced: peripheral blood. The CDR3 DNA reads TGTGCCAGCAGCCAGGGGACATCAAACACCGGGGAGCTGTTTTTT. Its protein is CASSQGTSNTGELFF.